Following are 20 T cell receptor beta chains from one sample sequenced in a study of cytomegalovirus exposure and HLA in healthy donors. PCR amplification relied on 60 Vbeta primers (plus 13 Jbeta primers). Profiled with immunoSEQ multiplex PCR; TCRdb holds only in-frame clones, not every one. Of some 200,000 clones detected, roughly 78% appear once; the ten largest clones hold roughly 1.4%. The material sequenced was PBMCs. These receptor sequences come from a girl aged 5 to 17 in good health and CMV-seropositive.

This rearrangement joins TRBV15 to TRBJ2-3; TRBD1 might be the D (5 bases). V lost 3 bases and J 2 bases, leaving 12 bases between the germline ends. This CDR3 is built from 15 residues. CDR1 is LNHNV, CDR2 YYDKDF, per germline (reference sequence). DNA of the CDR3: TGTGCCACCAGCAGGTCCCCAGGGAACACAGATACGCAGTATTTT. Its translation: CATSRSPGNTDTQYF.

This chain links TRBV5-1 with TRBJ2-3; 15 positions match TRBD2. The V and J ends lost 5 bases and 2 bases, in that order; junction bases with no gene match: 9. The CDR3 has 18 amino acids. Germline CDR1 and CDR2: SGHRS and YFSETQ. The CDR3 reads CASRKGLAGGPATDTQYF. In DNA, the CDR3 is TGCGCCAGCAGAAAGGGACTAGCGGGGGGTCCCGCCACAGATACGCAGTATTTT.

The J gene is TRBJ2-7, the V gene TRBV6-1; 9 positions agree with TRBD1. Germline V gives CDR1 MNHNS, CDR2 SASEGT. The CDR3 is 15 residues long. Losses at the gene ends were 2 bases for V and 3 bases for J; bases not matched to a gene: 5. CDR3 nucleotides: TGTGCCAGCAGTGAAAAATGGGGACAGGGCTACGAGCAGTACTTC. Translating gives CASSEKWGQGYEQYF.

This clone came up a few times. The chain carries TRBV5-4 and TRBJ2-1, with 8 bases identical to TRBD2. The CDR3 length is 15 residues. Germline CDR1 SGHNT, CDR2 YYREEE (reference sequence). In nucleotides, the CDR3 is TGTGCTTTCACCCCCAGCGGGGGCCTCTACAATGAGCAGTTCTTC. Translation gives CAFTPSGGLYNEQFF.

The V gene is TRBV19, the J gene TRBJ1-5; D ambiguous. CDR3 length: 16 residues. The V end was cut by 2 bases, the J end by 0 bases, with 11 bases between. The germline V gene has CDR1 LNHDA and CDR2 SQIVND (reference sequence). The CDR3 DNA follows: TGTGCCAGTAGTATAAGTTTCGGGATTAGCAATCAGCCCCAGCATTTT. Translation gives CASSISFGISNQPQHF.

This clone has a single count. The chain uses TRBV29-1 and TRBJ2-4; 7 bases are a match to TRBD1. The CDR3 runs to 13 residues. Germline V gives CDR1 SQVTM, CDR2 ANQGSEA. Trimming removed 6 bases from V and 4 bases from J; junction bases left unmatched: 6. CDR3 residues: CSVSQTGKNIQYF. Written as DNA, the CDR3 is TGCAGCGTCTCACAGACAGGGAAAAACATTCAGTACTTC.

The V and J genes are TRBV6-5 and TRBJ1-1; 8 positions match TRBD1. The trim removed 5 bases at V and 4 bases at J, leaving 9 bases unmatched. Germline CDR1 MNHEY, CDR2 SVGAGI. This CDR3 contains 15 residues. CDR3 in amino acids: CASSRQGIGGTEAFF. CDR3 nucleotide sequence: TGTGCCAGCAGTCGACAGGGGATTGGGGGCACTGAAGCTTTCTTT.

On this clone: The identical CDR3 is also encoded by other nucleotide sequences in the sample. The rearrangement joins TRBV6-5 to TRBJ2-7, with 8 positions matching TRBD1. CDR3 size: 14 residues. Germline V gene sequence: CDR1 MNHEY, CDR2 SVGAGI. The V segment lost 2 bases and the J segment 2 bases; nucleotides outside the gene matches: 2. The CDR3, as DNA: TGTGCCAGCAGTTACGGGACAGGAACCTACGAGCAGTACTTC. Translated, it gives CASSYGTGTYEQYF.

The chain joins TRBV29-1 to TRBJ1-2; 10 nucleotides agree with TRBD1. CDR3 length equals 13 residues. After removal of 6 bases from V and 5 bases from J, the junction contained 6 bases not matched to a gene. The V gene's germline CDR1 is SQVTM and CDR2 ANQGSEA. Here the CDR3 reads CSVSGQGMYGYTF. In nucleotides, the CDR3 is TGCAGCGTCTCGGGACAGGGGATGTATGGCTACACCTTC.

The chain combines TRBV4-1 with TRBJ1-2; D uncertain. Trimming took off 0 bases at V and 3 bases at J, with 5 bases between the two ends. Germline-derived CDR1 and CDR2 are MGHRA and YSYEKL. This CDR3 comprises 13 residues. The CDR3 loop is CASSQDVDYGYTF. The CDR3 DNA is TGCGCCAGCAGCCAAGACGTCGACTATGGCTACACCTTC.

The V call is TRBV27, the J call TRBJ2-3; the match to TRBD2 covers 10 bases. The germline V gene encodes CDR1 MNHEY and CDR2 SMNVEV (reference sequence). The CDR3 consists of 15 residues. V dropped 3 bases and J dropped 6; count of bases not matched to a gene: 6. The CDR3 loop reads CASSLLAGGRDTQYF. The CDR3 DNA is TGTGCCAGCAGTTTGTTAGCGGGGGGACGGGATACGCAGTATTTT.

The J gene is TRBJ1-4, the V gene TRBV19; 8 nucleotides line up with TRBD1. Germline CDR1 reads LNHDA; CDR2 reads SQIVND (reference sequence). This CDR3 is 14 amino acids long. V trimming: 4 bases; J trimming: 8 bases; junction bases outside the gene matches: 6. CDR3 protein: CASSTDRVWEKLFF. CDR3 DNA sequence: TGTGCCAGTAGTACGGACAGGGTTTGGGAAAAACTGTTTTTT.

The CDR3 is CASSPRRLAGGTDTQYF. CDR3 nucleotides: TGTGCCAGCTCACCACGTCGACTAGCGGGGGGCACAGATACGCAGTATTTT. V is TRBV18 and J is TRBJ2-3; the match to TRBD2 covers 12 bases. The V and J ends lost 1 base and 1 base, in that order; junction bases with no gene match: 3. The CDR3 covers 17 residues. Germline loops: CDR1 KGHSH, CDR2 LQKENI.

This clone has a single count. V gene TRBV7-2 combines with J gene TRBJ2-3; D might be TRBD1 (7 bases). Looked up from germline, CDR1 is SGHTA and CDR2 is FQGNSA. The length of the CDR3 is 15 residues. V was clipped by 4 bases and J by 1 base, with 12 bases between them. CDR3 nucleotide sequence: TGTGCCAGCAGCTCGCAGGGGGGAGGCACAGATACGCAGTATTTT. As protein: CASSSQGGGTDTQYF.

CDR3 nucleotides: TGTGCCAGCAGTGAGACTACAGGAAACACCATATATTTT. Amino acid sequence: CASSETTGNTIYF. V gene TRBV5-4 combines with J gene TRBJ1-3; D call uncertain. This CDR3 has 13 amino acids. V lost 5 bases and J lost 4, with 10 bases in between. Germline V gene data show CDR1 as SGHNT and CDR2 as YYREEE (reference sequence).

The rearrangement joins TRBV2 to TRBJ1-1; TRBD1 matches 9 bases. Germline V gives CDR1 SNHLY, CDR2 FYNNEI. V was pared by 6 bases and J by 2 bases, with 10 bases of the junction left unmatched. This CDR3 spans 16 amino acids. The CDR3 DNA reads TGTGCCAGCAGGATTACCGGGACAGGGCTAAACACTGAAGCTTTCTTT. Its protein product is CASRITGTGLNTEAFF.

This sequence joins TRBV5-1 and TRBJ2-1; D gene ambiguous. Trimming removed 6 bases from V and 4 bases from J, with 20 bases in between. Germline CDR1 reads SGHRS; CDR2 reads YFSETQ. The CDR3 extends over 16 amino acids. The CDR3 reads CASTPVEAVAYNEQFF. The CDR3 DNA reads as TGCGCCAGCACGCCGGTCGAGGCCGTCGCTTACAATGAGCAGTTCTTC.

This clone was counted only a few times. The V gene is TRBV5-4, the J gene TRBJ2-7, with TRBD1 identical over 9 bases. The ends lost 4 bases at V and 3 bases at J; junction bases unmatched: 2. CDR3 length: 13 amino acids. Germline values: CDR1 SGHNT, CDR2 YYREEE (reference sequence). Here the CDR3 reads CASSRTGDYEQYF. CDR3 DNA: TGTGCCAGCAGCCGGACAGGGGACTACGAGCAGTACTTC.

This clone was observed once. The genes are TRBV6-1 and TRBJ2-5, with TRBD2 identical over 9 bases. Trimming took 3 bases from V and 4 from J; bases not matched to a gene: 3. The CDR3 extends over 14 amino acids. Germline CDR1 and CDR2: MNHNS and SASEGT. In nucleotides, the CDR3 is TGTGCCAGCAGTGAGGGTAGCGGGGGAGAGACCCAGTACTTC. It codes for CASSEGSGGETQYF.

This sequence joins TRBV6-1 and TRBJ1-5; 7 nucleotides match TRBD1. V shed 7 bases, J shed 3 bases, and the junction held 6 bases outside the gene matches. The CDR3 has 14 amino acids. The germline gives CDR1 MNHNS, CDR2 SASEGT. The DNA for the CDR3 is TGTGCCAGCACCACAGGGGTTCCCAATCAGCCCCAGCATTTT. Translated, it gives CASTTGVPNQPQHF.